These T cell receptor beta chains were read from a single sample in a study of blood T cell repertoires in COVID-19. Profiling relied on immunoSEQ multiplex PCR, and the TCRdb table lists in-frame clones only, not all of them. The sample includes 110,000 to 150,000 clones, about 91% seen only once; the top ten take 1.5%. Sequencing used peripheral blood. These receptor sequences come from an older woman with acute or convalescent COVID-19. The CDR3 runs from the conserved cysteine through the conserved F or W. The order of the fields is clone size, J gene, V gene, D gene, CDR3 protein. A D gene is named only where the DNA matches it firmly. Clone size is given for some rows only: seen once, a few or many times, or a class if the clone is expanded.

size: -
J: TRBJ2-1
V: TRBV2
D: TRBD1
CDR3: CASSLGSGGNEQFF

size: -
J: TRBJ1-3
V: TRBV6-2/TRBV6-3
D: -
CDR3: CASSYGSTGNTIYF

size: -
J: TRBJ2-7
V: TRBV6-5
D: -
CDR3: CASREGGQPRYEQYF

size: -
J: TRBJ2-3
V: TRBV7-3
D: -
CDR3: CASSVRADTDTQYF

size: -
J: TRBJ2-1
V: TRBV3-1/TRBV3-2
D: TRBD1
CDR3: CASSQGLGTDYNEQFF

size: -
J: TRBJ2-7
V: TRBV11-2
D: TRBD1
CDR3: CASSVSGTGSYEQYF

size: -
J: TRBJ2-7
V: TRBV5-1
D: -
CDR3: CASSAGQFITSYEQYF

size: -
J: TRBJ2-2
V: TRBV4-1
D: -
CDR3: CASSQLGVGELFF

size: once
J: TRBJ2-2
V: TRBV6-5
D: -
CDR3: CASSLYSNTGELFF

size: -
J: TRBJ1-1
V: TRBV7-9
D: -
CDR3: CASSSGLRNTEAFF

size: -
J: TRBJ1-4
V: TRBV19
D: -
CDR3: CASSHGTGGEKLFF

size: -
J: TRBJ1-6
V: TRBV6-2/TRBV6-3
D: -
CDR3: CASSYPPRQSYYNSPLHF

size: -
J: TRBJ2-1
V: TRBV6-5
D: TRBD1
CDR3: CASRRERPGQPFF

size: -
J: TRBJ2-3
V: TRBV24-1
D: TRBD1
CDR3: CATSNTGTGAAVYF

size: -
J: TRBJ1-6
V: TRBV2
D: TRBD1
CDR3: CASNPGTGAFSPLHF

size: -
J: TRBJ2-7
V: TRBV7-2
D: -
CDR3: CASSLGRLSSEQYF

size: -
J: TRBJ1-2
V: TRBV7-9
D: -
CDR3: CASKTGAFSGYTF

size: -
J: TRBJ1-1
V: TRBV2
D: -
CDR3: CASSGTQTDPRGTEAFF

size: -
J: TRBJ2-3
V: TRBV7-3
D: -
CDR3: CASSRNREDTQYF

size: -
J: TRBJ1-6
V: TRBV15
D: TRBD1
CDR3: CATRVQGNLGSPLHF

size: -
J: TRBJ2-5
V: TRBV7-2
D: -
CDR3: CASSLGLRNRETQYF

size: once
J: TRBJ1-5
V: TRBV20-1
D: TRBD1
CDR3: CSATDWGTGFLRSNQPQHF

size: -
J: TRBJ2-7
V: TRBV19
D: TRBD2
CDR3: CASSIGTSGGLAYEQYF

size: -
J: TRBJ1-2
V: TRBV28
D: -
CDR3: CASSPRVYGYTF

size: -
J: TRBJ2-3
V: TRBV3-1/TRBV3-2
D: TRBD2
CDR3: CASSQGGAGGRNTQYF

size: once
J: TRBJ1-2
V: TRBV5-1
D: -
CDR3: CASSLGQTAGYTF

size: few
J: TRBJ2-5
V: TRBV27
D: TRBD2
CDR3: CASREAGPSETQYF

size: -
J: TRBJ2-7
V: TRBV4-3
D: -
CDR3: CASSPSSAGATPSEQYF

size: -
J: TRBJ2-5
V: TRBV7-9
D: -
CDR3: CASSRRTLQETQYF

size: -
J: TRBJ2-3
V: TRBV29-1
D: TRBD2
CDR3: CSASPSGGAGDTQYF

size: -
J: TRBJ1-1
V: TRBV28
D: -
CDR3: CASSPPEGMNTEAFF

size: -
J: TRBJ2-1
V: TRBV30
D: -
CDR3: CAWSVGGIVNEQFF

size: -
J: TRBJ2-2
V: TRBV6-5
D: TRBD1
CDR3: CASTYGQGVAGELFF